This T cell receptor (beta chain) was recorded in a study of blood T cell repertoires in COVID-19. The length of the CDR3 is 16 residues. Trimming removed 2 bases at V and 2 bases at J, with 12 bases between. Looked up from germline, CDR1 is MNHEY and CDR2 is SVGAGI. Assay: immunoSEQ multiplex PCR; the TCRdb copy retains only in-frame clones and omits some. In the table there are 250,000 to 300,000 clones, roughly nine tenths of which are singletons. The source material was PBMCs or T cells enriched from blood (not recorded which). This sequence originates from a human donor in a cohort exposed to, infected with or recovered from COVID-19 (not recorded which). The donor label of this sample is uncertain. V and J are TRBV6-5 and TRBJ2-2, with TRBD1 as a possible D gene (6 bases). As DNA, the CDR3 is TGTGCCAGCAGTTACGACGTGACAGGAAACACCGGGGAGCTGTTTTTT. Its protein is CASSYDVTGNTGELFF.